This T cell receptor beta chain was retrieved from a study of T cells in Graves' hyperthyroidism and ophthalmopathy. Germline loops: CDR1 LNHDA, CDR2 SQIVND (reference sequence). The CDR3 sequence is 16 residues long. The V gene end was trimmed by 9 bases and the J gene end by 0 bases; junction bases not matched to a gene: 3. Authors of the study amplified TCR beta CDR3 regions from RNA transcripts. The HTBI primer set served for first-round RT-PCR of the TCR CDR3. MiXCR, applied by TCRdb to the multiplex PCR reads, yields one record per CDR3 protein. The sample has approximately 350,000 distinct CDR3 sequences, roughly 15% seen once.

The specimen sequenced was blood. V and J are TRBV19 and TRBJ2-2, with 14 positions matching TRBD2. The clonotype comes from a woman aged 55-70 years with Graves' ophthalmopathy. DNA for the CDR3: TGTGCCAGCGGACTAGCGGGAGGTTCGAACACCGGGGAGCTGTTTTTT. Translated, it gives CASGLAGGSNTGELFF. Based on the CDR3 plus reference TRBV19 and TRBJ2-2, the full variable domain is DGGITQSPKYLFRKEGQNVTLSCEQNLNHDAMYWYRQDPGQGLRLIYYSQIVNDFQKGDIAEGYSVSREKKESFPLTVTSAQKNPTAFYLCASGLAGGSNTGELFFGEGSRLTVL.